These T cell receptor beta chains were read from a single sample in a study of post-analysis software for immune sequencing data. TCRdb fed the PCR reads into MiXCR, producing one record per CDR3 protein. Of hundreds of thousands of distinct CDR3 sequences in the sample, 59% were seen once. The sample consisted of blood. The receptors were gathered from a girl aged 2 to 9 with multiple sclerosis. Both conserved end residues are part of each CDR3. The order of the fields is CDR3 DNA, CDR3 protein, clone size, D gene, V gene, J gene. The D gene is left open where the match is weak. Size tells how often a clone was seen (once, few, many) or the class of an expanded clone, and some rows leave it out.

CDR3nt: TGTGCCATCAGTGATGGGCTTAACACCGGGGAGCTGTTTTTT; CDR3aa: CAISDGLNTGELFF; abundance: few; d_gene: .; v_gene: TRBV10-3; j_gene: TRBJ2-2
CDR3nt: TGCGCCAGCGGGGTTTCGGGAGATCCAGATACGCAGTATTTT; CDR3aa: CASGVSGDPDTQYF; abundance: .; d_gene: .; v_gene: TRBV4-1; j_gene: TRBJ2-3
CDR3nt: TGTGCCAGCAGCTTAGCGCGGGCAGATACGCAGTATTTT; CDR3aa: CASSLARADTQYF; abundance: many; d_gene: .; v_gene: TRBV7-2; j_gene: TRBJ2-3
CDR3nt: TGTGCCACCAGCAAACCCCCCCAGTGGCGTTGGAGCATTCAGTACTTC; CDR3aa: CATSKPPQWRWSIQYF; abundance: few; d_gene: .; v_gene: TRBV15; j_gene: TRBJ2-4
CDR3nt: TGTGCCAGCAGTTACGACAGGGTTGGGACCCAGTACTTC; CDR3aa: CASSYDRVGTQYF; abundance: .; d_gene: TRBD1; v_gene: TRBV6-2/TRBV6-3; j_gene: TRBJ2-5
CDR3nt: TGTGCCACCAGCACCGTCCAGCGGGAAAGGTACGAGCATTTT; CDR3aa: CATSTVQRERYEHF; abundance: .; d_gene: .; v_gene: TRBV15; j_gene: TRBJ1-5
CDR3nt: TGCGCCAGCAGCTTGGTGGTTCGGGGACCCACAGATACGCAGTATTTT; CDR3aa: CASSLVVRGPTDTQYF; abundance: once; d_gene: .; v_gene: TRBV5-1; j_gene: TRBJ2-3
CDR3nt: TGTGCCATCAGTGCAGTAACGGCTGGGGCCAACGTCCTGACTTTC; CDR3aa: CAISAVTAGANVLTF; abundance: .; d_gene: .; v_gene: TRBV10-3; j_gene: TRBJ2-6
CDR3nt: TGTGCCAGCAGTCTCCAGACAGGACCTCGCGCAGATACGCAGTATTTT; CDR3aa: CASSLQTGPRADTQYF; abundance: .; d_gene: .; v_gene: TRBV12-3/TRBV12-4; j_gene: TRBJ2-3
CDR3nt: TGCAGTGCTAGGCCGGGACAGAGCTCCTACAATGAGCAGTTCTTC; CDR3aa: CSARPGQSSYNEQFF; abundance: .; d_gene: TRBD1; v_gene: TRBV20-1; j_gene: TRBJ2-1
CDR3nt: TGTGCCAGCAGCCCGTTGCGGGGGAAATCCTACAATGAGCAGTTCTTC; CDR3aa: CASSPLRGKSYNEQFF; abundance: .; d_gene: TRBD2; v_gene: TRBV7-2; j_gene: TRBJ2-1
CDR3nt: TGCAGTGCGGGCACCAGGGGGGATGCGATGACCCAGTACTTC; CDR3aa: CSAGTRGDAMTQYF; abundance: .; d_gene: .; v_gene: TRBV20-1; j_gene: TRBJ2-5
CDR3nt: TGTGCCAGCAGACCTAGGGGGTCAGGGGAGCAGTTCTTC; CDR3aa: CASRPRGSGEQFF; abundance: .; d_gene: .; v_gene: TRBV6-6; j_gene: TRBJ2-1
CDR3nt: TGTGCCACAACAACCGGACCAGGGACTTACAATGAGCAGTTCTTC; CDR3aa: CATTTGPGTYNEQFF; abundance: .; d_gene: .; v_gene: TRBV7-2; j_gene: TRBJ2-1
CDR3nt: TGCAGCGTAATACGGGAGGGCTACGAGGGAGAGACCCAGTACTTC; CDR3aa: CSVIREGYEGETQYF; abundance: .; d_gene: TRBD2; v_gene: TRBV29-1; j_gene: TRBJ2-5
CDR3nt: TGCGCCAGCTGGGCTACCCTAGGGGGGACCCAGTACTTC; CDR3aa: CASWATLGGTQYF; abundance: .; d_gene: .; v_gene: TRBV10-2; j_gene: TRBJ2-5
CDR3nt: TGCAGTGCTTCCCCGGGACAGGGGGCCGGTGAAAAACTGTTTTTT; CDR3aa: CSASPGQGAGEKLFF; abundance: .; d_gene: TRBD1; v_gene: TRBV20-1; j_gene: TRBJ1-4
CDR3nt: TGTGCCAGCAGTTTAAGTGTAGAACAGGGTCGGTTCTTC; CDR3aa: CASSLSVEQGRFF; abundance: .; d_gene: .; v_gene: TRBV12-3/TRBV12-4; j_gene: TRBJ2-1
CDR3nt: TGTGCCAGCAGTCCCCCTCTTTTGGGAGCAGATACGCAGTATTTT; CDR3aa: CASSPPLLGADTQYF; abundance: few; d_gene: .; v_gene: TRBV27; j_gene: TRBJ2-3
CDR3nt: TGTGCCAGCAGCTTAGTCGACAGGGCCAGTGGCTACACCTTC; CDR3aa: CASSLVDRASGYTF; abundance: few; d_gene: TRBD1; v_gene: TRBV7-9; j_gene: TRBJ1-2
CDR3nt: TGTGCCAGCAGCGTAGGTGAGGGAATTCAGTACTTC; CDR3aa: CASSVGEGIQYF; abundance: .; d_gene: .; v_gene: TRBV9; j_gene: TRBJ2-4
CDR3nt: TGTGCCAGCAGTGACTCGGACAGCTCTGGGGCCAACGTCCTGACTTTC; CDR3aa: CASSDSDSSGANVLTF; abundance: .; d_gene: .; v_gene: TRBV6-4; j_gene: TRBJ2-6
CDR3nt: TGCGCCAGCAGCTTTAAAGGGGAAGAGACCCAGTACTTC; CDR3aa: CASSFKGEETQYF; abundance: once; d_gene: .; v_gene: TRBV5-1; j_gene: TRBJ2-5
CDR3nt: TGCAGTGCTAGATCCGGGGCATTCGAGCAGTACTTC; CDR3aa: CSARSGAFEQYF; abundance: .; d_gene: .; v_gene: TRBV20-1; j_gene: TRBJ2-7
CDR3nt: TGTGCCAGCAGCTTAACCGGGCCAGCTAACTATGGCTACACCTTC; CDR3aa: CASSLTGPANYGYTF; abundance: few; d_gene: .; v_gene: TRBV7-3; j_gene: TRBJ1-2
CDR3nt: TGCGCCAGCAGCCAAGAGACCCCAGCGGGGGCCTCAAAGGCAGATACGCAGTATTTT; CDR3aa: CASSQETPAGASKADTQYF; abundance: .; d_gene: TRBD2; v_gene: TRBV4-3; j_gene: TRBJ2-3
CDR3nt: TGTGCCACCAGCAGAGATTCGCGGGGGACTAATGAAAAACTGTTTTTT; CDR3aa: CATSRDSRGTNEKLFF; abundance: .; d_gene: .; v_gene: TRBV15; j_gene: TRBJ1-4
CDR3nt: TGTGCCAGCAGTTTCCGGGAGGGGGCCGGCGAGCAGTTCTTC; CDR3aa: CASSFREGAGEQFF; abundance: .; d_gene: .; v_gene: TRBV6-5; j_gene: TRBJ2-1